Many counts were recorded for the clone carrying this T cell receptor beta chain. The V and J ends lost 5 bases and 2 bases respectively, with 13 bases between them. The CDR3 spans 13 residues. Germline V CDR1 and CDR2: SQVTM, ANQGSEA. This record belongs to a study of T cells in Graves' hyperthyroidism and ophthalmopathy. TCR beta CDR3 region amplification was performed from RNA transcripts. During a first-round RT-PCR of the TCR CDR3, the HTBI primer set was used. TCRdb processed the multiplex PCR reads anew with MiXCR; each CDR3 protein has one entry. The repertoire includes 650,000 to 800,000 distinct CDR3 sequences, 45% of them detected once, and less than 9% sits in the top ten.

V usage is TRBV29-1 and J usage is TRBJ2-7; D uncertain. This TCR was sampled from an adult man with Graves' disease, either hyperthyroidism or ophthalmopathy (not recorded which). What was sequenced was peripheral blood or thyroid tissue (not recorded which). The CDR3 spells CSVYPDGTYEQYF. The DNA of the CDR3 is TGCAGCGTTTATCCTGATGGGACCTACGAGCAGTACTTC.